These T cell receptor beta chains were read from a single sample in a study of identical twins. TCRdb re-called the 5' RACE reads with MiXCR, one entry per CDR3 protein. Among a few hundred thousand distinct CDR3 sequences listed, about 24% were seen once. These same data were also listed under a study on T cells expressing NK-cell markers.

Sequences were obtained from CD4+ T cells sorted from blood. The source of these receptors is a woman younger than 35 in good health. The CDR3 runs from the conserved cysteine through the conserved F or W. A D gene is named only where the DNA matches it firmly. For some rows the clone size is stated as once, few or many, or as a class when expanded; others skip it.

j_call clone_size d_call v_call cdr3_aa cdr3_nt
TRBJ2-7 few TRBD1 TRBV20-1 CSARDGLGGWRKQYF TGCAGTGCTAGAGATGGCCTAGGGGGCTGGAGGAAGCAGTACTTC
TRBJ2-5 few TRBD2 TRBV20-1 CSAGPLSGGETQYF TGCAGTGCCGGACCCCTTAGCGGGGGAGAGACCCAGTACTTC
TRBJ2-1 - - TRBV19 CASSSRTLLRDEQFF TGTGCCAGTAGTTCGCGGACCCTGCTTCGGGATGAGCAGTTCTTC
TRBJ2-2 - TRBD2 TRBV6-5 CASSYSGLAGGPSGELFF TGTGCCAGCAGTTACTCGGGACTAGCGGGAGGGCCGTCCGGGGAGCTGTTTTTT
TRBJ1-1 many - TRBV3-1 CASSLTSREAFF TGTGCCAGCAGCCTAACCTCAAGAGAAGCTTTCTTT
TRBJ2-1 - - TRBV6-1 CASSPVPPYNEQFF TGTGCCAGCAGCCCGGTACCGCCCTACAATGAGCAGTTCTTC
TRBJ2-2 - - TRBV20-1 CSATPTNTGELFF TGCAGTGCTACCCCAACGAACACCGGGGAGCTGTTTTTT
TRBJ2-5 few - TRBV21-1 CASSKDGGIIQETQYF TGTGCCAGCAGCAAAGATGGGGGAATCATCCAAGAGACCCAGTACTTC
TRBJ1-6 - - TRBV11-2 CASSPDSMNSPLHF TGTGCCAGCAGCCCCGACTCAATGAATTCACCCCTCCACTTT
TRBJ1-1 few - TRBV5-1 CASSWTRQENTEAFF TGCGCCAGCAGCTGGACACGACAGGAAAACACTGAAGCTTTCTTT
TRBJ2-5 few - TRBV5-1 CASSPDSISETQYF TGCGCCAGCAGCCCCGACTCAATTTCGGAGACCCAGTACTTC
TRBJ1-4 - - TRBV7-2 CASSGSGGKLFF TGTGCCAGCAGCGGCTCTGGCGGAAAACTGTTTTTT
TRBJ2-5 - - TRBV4-2 CASSQSWGEQETQYF TGTGCCAGCAGCCAAAGCTGGGGCGAACAAGAGACCCAGTACTTC
TRBJ2-7 - TRBD1 TRBV7-9 CATARTGDRGYEQYF TGTGCCACAGCAAGAACGGGGGACAGGGGGTACGAGCAGTACTTC
TRBJ2-1 many - TRBV29-1 CSVRDTRNNEQFF TGCAGCGTCCGGGACACCAGAAACAATGAGCAGTTCTTC
TRBJ2-7 - - TRBV10-3 CAISGGGTYEQYF TGTGCCATCAGTGGAGGGGGGACCTACGAGCAGTACTTC
TRBJ2-5 - - TRBV20-1 CSARKGTLVGKTQYF TGCAGTGCTAGAAAAGGGACCTTGGTGGGGAAGACCCAGTACTTC
TRBJ2-5 - - TRBV5-1 CASSLGWRTLGETQYF TGCGCCAGCAGCTTGGGATGGAGGACCTTGGGGGAGACCCAGTACTTC
TRBJ2-2 - TRBD2 TRBV5-1 CASSLLTSGRLPRTGELFF TGCGCCAGCAGCCTGTTGACTAGCGGGAGACTACCACGCACCGGGGAGCTGTTTTTT
TRBJ1-5 few TRBD1 TRBV7-2 CASSGRQGGQPQHF TGTGCCAGCAGCGGGAGACAGGGCGGCCAGCCCCAGCATTTT
TRBJ2-2 - - TRBV12-5 CASGASLNTGELFF TGTGCTAGTGGGGCTAGCCTTAACACCGGGGAGCTGTTTTTT
TRBJ2-1 - - TRBV29-1 CSAGLGDNEQFF TGCAGTGCCGGACTGGGCGACAATGAGCAGTTCTTC
TRBJ2-1 - TRBD1 TRBV29-1 CSVEGLYGGQGTTSSYNEQFF TGCAGCGTTGAAGGGTTGTACGGGGGACAGGGGACCACGAGCTCCTACAATGAGCAGTTCTTC
TRBJ1-4 - TRBD1 TRBV5-1 CASSPGTGEGKLFF TGCGCCAGCAGCCCCGGGACAGGGGAAGGAAAACTGTTTTTT
TRBJ2-1 many - TRBV5-1 CASFGTSYNEQFF TGCGCCAGCTTCGGGACATCTTACAATGAGCAGTTCTTC
TRBJ1-1 many TRBD1 TRBV7-2 CASSLHRGRGDTEAFF TGTGCCAGCAGCCTTCACAGGGGGCGCGGGGACACTGAAGCTTTCTTT
TRBJ1-1 - - TRBV12-3/TRBV12-4 CASSSSGVPEAFF TGTGCCAGCAGCAGTTCAGGGGTCCCTGAAGCTTTCTTT